The 27 T cell receptor beta chains listed next were all sequenced from one sample in a study of cytotoxic CD8 clonotypes in ibrutinib-treated CLL. Assay used: immunoSEQ multiplex PCR; TCRdb lists only in-frame clones, some missing. The table shows about 330,000 clones, with 67% occurring only once. The sequencing here drew on PBMCs, taken after 36 months of ibrutinib treatment. The origin of the receptors is a human donor with chronic lymphocytic leukemia.

The V call is TRBV20-1, the J call TRBJ2-1; D is unclear. The CDR3 runs to 10 residues. V was trimmed by 6 bases and J by 5 bases, leaving 5 bases between them. Per the germline V gene, CDR1 is DFQATT and CDR2 is SNEGSKA (reference sequence). In nucleotides, the CDR3 is TGCAGTGCCGCAGACAATGAGCAGTTCTTC. Translating gives CSAADNEQFF.

The rearrangement links TRBV7-2 to TRBJ1-5, with D maybe TRBD1 (6 bases). The CDR3 is made up of 15 amino acids. Trimming took off 5 bases at V and 4 bases at J, with 15 bases between the two ends. Germline CDR1 reads SGHTA; CDR2 reads FQGNSA. The chain's CDR3 is CASSPEDSTNQPQHF. DNA for the CDR3: TGTGCCAGCAGCCCTGAGGACAGCACAAATCAGCCCCAGCATTTT.

The gene calls are TRBV6-6 and TRBJ2-7; D is ambiguous. The CDR3 sequence is 13 residues long. Trimming removed 4 bases from V and 4 bases from J, with 11 bases in between. Germline V CDR1 and CDR2: MNHNY, SVGAGI (reference sequence). CDR3 residues: CASSFRVGYEQYF. CDR3 DNA sequence: TGTGCCAGCAGTTTTCGAGTGGGGTACGAGCAGTACTTC.

V is TRBV15 and J is TRBJ1-1, with 9 bases aligning to TRBD1. V trimming: 6 bases; J trimming: 3 bases; junction bases outside the gene matches: 5. There are 14 residues in the CDR3. Per germline, CDR1 LNHNV and CDR2 YYDKDF (reference sequence). The CDR3 region is CATRPGQGYTEAFF. CDR3 in DNA: TGTGCCACCAGGCCGGGACAGGGTTACACTGAAGCTTTCTTT.

This sequence joins TRBV13 and TRBJ1-1; TRBD1 aligns across 7 bases. Trimming removed 5 bases from V and 6 bases from J; junction bases left unmatched: 9. Per the germline V gene, CDR1 is PRHDT and CDR2 is FYEKMQ (reference sequence). CDR3 size: 14 residues. In nucleotides, the CDR3 is TGTGCCAGCAGCCCGCAGGGGGTCAAGGCTGAAGCTTTCTTT. Amino acid sequence: CASSPQGVKAEAFF.

This clone was seen more than once but under ten times. The rearrangement uses TRBV7-9 and TRBJ1-1, with D possibly TRBD1 on 5 matching bases. This CDR3 spans 15 amino acids. V lost 4 bases, J lost 3 bases, and 15 bases lay in between. Germline V gene data show CDR1 as SEHNR and CDR2 as FQNEAQ (reference sequence). CDR3 loop: CASSSARGWDTEAFF. In DNA, the CDR3 is TGTGCCAGCAGCTCGGCAAGGGGATGGGACACTGAAGCTTTCTTT.

The chain uses TRBV5-1 and TRBJ2-5, with TRBD2 identical over 7 bases. Unmatched junction bases numbered 4, after V lost 4 bases and J lost 1 base. The CDR3 extends over 14 amino acids. Germline V gene sequence: CDR1 SGHRS, CDR2 YFSETQ. CDR3 amino acids: CASSPGGVQETQYF. The CDR3 nucleotides read TGCGCCAGCAGCCCTGGGGGGGTCCAAGAGACCCAGTACTTC.

V and J are TRBV28 and TRBJ2-7; 11 bases fit TRBD2. There are 14 residues in the CDR3. Losses at the gene ends were 8 bases for V and 2 bases for J; bases not matched to a gene: 5. Per germline, CDR1 MDHEN and CDR2 SYDVKM. As DNA, the CDR3 is TGTGCCAGCTCCCGACTAGCGGGGACCTACGAGCAGTACTTC. Protein sequence: CASSRLAGTYEQYF.

The chain has TRBV6-5 and TRBJ1-2; D gene unclear. Trimming left V 8 bases short and J 7 bases short, with 14 bases between. From germline, CDR1 is MNHEY and CDR2 SVGAGI. The CDR3 loop spans 12 amino acids. CDR3 nucleotides: TGTGCCAGCGGAGGGCCCAGACGTGGCTACACCTTC. This gives the protein CASGGPRRGYTF.

The chain combines TRBV9 with TRBJ1-4; 8 nucleotides match TRBD1. The V gene end was trimmed by 4 bases and the J gene end by 5 bases; junction bases not matched to a gene: 7. The germline V gene encodes CDR1 SGDLS and CDR2 YYNGEE. The CDR3 loop spans 15 amino acids. CDR3 nucleotide sequence: TGTGCCAGCAGCCCTCAGGGGGCGGGGAATGAAAAACTGTTTTTT. Its translation: CASSPQGAGNEKLFF.

The chain joins TRBV9 to TRBJ2-5, with D perhaps assigned TRBD1 or TRBD2 (5 bases each). Germline CDR1 reads SGDLS; CDR2 reads YYNGEE. With 3 bases removed from V and 2 bases from J, the gap between germline ends came to 20 bases. The CDR3 extends over 17 amino acids. The CDR3: CASSAPPYEGRQETQYF. CDR3 nucleotides: TGTGCCAGCAGCGCTCCCCCCTATGAGGGGAGACAAGAGACCCAGTACTTC. The variable domain in full, with the rest retrieved from reference TRBV9 and TRBJ2-5, is DSGVTQTPKHLITATGQRVTLRCSPRSGDLSVYWYQQSLDQGLQFLIQYYNGEERAKGNILERFSAQQFPDLHSELNLSSLELGDSALYFCASSAPPYEGRQETQYFGPGTRLLVL.

The chain combines TRBV30 with TRBJ2-7; 12 positions agree with TRBD2. This CDR3 comprises 17 residues. Germline CDR1 and CDR2: GTSNPN and SVGIG (reference sequence). V lost 4 bases, J lost 5 bases, and 15 bases stayed unmatched. CDR3 region: CAWTLTSGSFSTDEQYF. The DNA of the CDR3 is TGTGCCTGGACCCTGACTAGCGGGAGTTTCTCTACGGACGAGCAGTACTTC.

This clone occurred a few times. V is TRBV10-3 and J is TRBJ1-2, with D possibly matching TRBD1 (6 bases). V dropped 0 bases and J dropped 5 bases, with 16 bases sitting between them. Per the germline V gene, CDR1 is ENHRY and CDR2 is SYGVKD. The length of the CDR3 is 16 residues. The DNA for the CDR3 is TGTGCCATCAGTGAGTCCCCGGGGGGCCGGTGGTATGGCTACACCTTC. Residues: CAISESPGGRWYGYTF.

V usage is TRBV6-5 and J usage is TRBJ2-1, with no clear D. This CDR3 contains 13 residues. Between the trimmed V and J ends, which lost 8 bases and 1 base, there was a span of 9 bases. Germline CDR1 reads MNHEY; CDR2 reads SVGAGI. CDR3 protein: CASGVGSYNEQFF. CDR3 sequence (DNA): TGTGCCAGCGGGGTAGGGTCCTACAATGAGCAGTTCTTC.

V and J are TRBV7-3 and TRBJ2-7; 8 nucleotides line up with TRBD2. The junction had 12 bases not matched to a gene; V was cut back by 4 bases and J by 4 bases. Germline V gene lookup returns CDR1 SGHTA and CDR2 FQGTGA. The CDR3 runs 16 residues. CDR3 in DNA: TGTGCCAGCAGCTCCAGCGGGAGTGGGGCCCTTTACGAGCAGTACTTC. Protein product: CASSSSGSGALYEQYF.

This clone appeared a single time. The genes are TRBV7-6 and TRBJ2-1; TRBD1 matches at 8 bases. V shed 1 base and J 5 bases; nucleotides not matched to a gene: 1. The CDR3 length is 14 residues. Germline CDR1 SGHVS, CDR2 FNYEAQ. In DNA form, the CDR3 reads TGTGCCAGCAGCTTAGAGACAGGGGACAATGAGCAGTTCTTC. It yields the protein CASSLETGDNEQFF.

The chain couples TRBV4-1 to TRBJ2-3; 8 bases line up with TRBD1. The V gene end was trimmed by 2 bases and the J gene end by 1 base; junction bases not matched to a gene: 11. CDR1 MGHRA and CDR2 YSYEKL come from the germline V gene. CDR3 length equals 18 residues. For the CDR3, the DNA is TGCGCCAGCAGCCAACGAACATTGGACAGGGAGGGCACAGATACGCAGTATTTT. Amino acids: CASSQRTLDREGTDTQYF.

A few counts support this clone. This chain connects TRBV6-5 to TRBJ2-1; possibly TRBD1 or TRBD2 for D (5 bases each). Germline CDR1 is MNHEY and CDR2 is SVGAGI. The CDR3 consists of 11 residues. V was clipped by 5 bases and J by 9 bases, with 8 bases between them. In DNA form, the CDR3 reads TGTGCCAGCAGTCCTGGGGGTGAGCAGTTCTTC. This translates into CASSPGGEQFF.

This clone showed up just a few times. The J gene is TRBJ2-5, the V gene TRBV4-1; perhaps D is TRBD1 or TRBD2 (5 bases each). V was shortened by 1 base and J by 5 bases, with 11 bases between the two germline ends. The CDR3 is 14 residues long. Germline CDR1 reads MGHRA; CDR2 reads YSYEKL. The CDR3 DNA reads as TGCGCCAGCAGCCAAGGAGGGCCAGGGGAGACCCAGTACTTC. It specifies CASSQGGPGETQYF.

This chain links TRBV1 with TRBJ1-4; the table's D call TRBD1 went unverified against the DNA. TRBV1 is shown as a pseudogene. CDR3 length: 15 amino acids. The CDR3 DNA follows: TGCACCAGCAGCCAACGCAGGGGTTCTTACGAAAAACTGTTTTTT. This codes for CTSSQRRGSYEKLFF.

The rearrangement links TRBV6-1 to TRBJ2-7, with D possibly matching TRBD1 (5 bases). The CDR3 has 15 amino acids. Germline-derived CDR1 and CDR2 are MNHNS and SASEGT. V gave up 2 bases and J gave up 2 bases, with 13 bases separating them. DNA for the CDR3: TGTGCCAGCAGTGAACCAGGGAAGGTAACCTACGAGCAGTACTTC. Its translation is CASSEPGKVTYEQYF.

V usage is TRBV4-1 and J usage is TRBJ2-5, with D possibly TRBD1 on 5 matching bases. CDR1 MGHRA and CDR2 YSYEKL come from the germline V gene. The V gene lost 1 base and the J gene lost 4 bases, with 10 bases spanning the gap. The CDR3 runs to 14 residues. CDR3 DNA: TGCGCCAGCAGCCAAGGCGGCAGGGTAGAGACCCAGTACTTC. It codes for CASSQGGRVETQYF.

The chain is built from TRBV15 and TRBJ2-1; D uncertain. From germline, CDR1 is LNHNV and CDR2 YYDKDF (reference sequence). Trimming pared 0 bases from V and 6 bases from J, leaving 18 bases between. The CDR3 spans 17 residues. CDR3 in DNA: TGTGCCACCAGCAGAGATATCCGTCTAGTGAGTTCCAATGAGCAGTTCTTC. Its translation: CATSRDIRLVSSNEQFF.

This clone has only one observation. This chain connects TRBV15 to TRBJ2-7; D gene unclear. The length of the CDR3 is 15 residues. Between the trimmed V and J ends, which lost 1 base and 2 bases, there was a span of 12 bases. The V gene's germline CDR1 is LNHNV and CDR2 YYDKDF (reference sequence). As DNA, the CDR3 is TGTGCCACCAGCAGAGGAGATAGCCAAACCTACGAGCAGTACTTC. This translates into CATSRGDSQTYEQYF.

The rearrangement links TRBV7-2 to TRBJ2-7; D is unclear. Trimming removed 3 bases from V and 5 bases from J, with 11 bases in between. This CDR3 has 13 amino acids. Germline loops: CDR1 SGHTA, CDR2 FQGNSA. The CDR3 protein is CASSLGRTDEQYF. CDR3 DNA sequence: TGTGCCAGCAGCTTGGGTAGGACCGACGAGCAGTACTTC.

V gene TRBV9 combines with J gene TRBJ2-1, with TRBD2 as a possible D gene (5 bases). CDR1 is SGDLS and CDR2 is YYNGEE in the germline V gene. This CDR3 contains 16 residues. The V end was cut by 1 base, the J end by 7 bases, with 18 bases between. CDR3 coding DNA: TGTGCCAGCAGCGTATATTCGGACGGGATAAGGAATGAGCAGTTCTTC. This translates into CASSVYSDGIRNEQFF.

V gene TRBV9 combines with J gene TRBJ2-7; 9 nucleotides line up with TRBD1. In germline, CDR1 is SGDLS, CDR2 YYNGEE. The CDR3 is made up of 14 amino acids. Trimming removed 2 bases from V and 8 bases from J; junction bases left unmatched: 8. The CDR3 here is CASSVGTGLFKQYF. CDR3 DNA: TGTGCCAGCAGCGTCGGGACAGGGCTTTTCAAGCAGTACTTC.